This T cell receptor beta chain was recorded in a study of blood T cell repertoires in COVID-19. For the study at large: Sources were T cells, B-cell-depleted T cells, or PBMCs; the material itself was cDNA or gDNA.

Per the study methods: Quantification of nucleated cells was approximated via reference gene primer amplification. Using immunoSEQ multiplex PCR, the repertoire was profiled, and TCRdb retains in-frame clones only, with some absent. The D gene and trimming were derived from the DNA, and the V and J assignments and clone size from that table. The sample includes approximately 300,000 clones, around 90% of them seen just once. Seattle patient enrollment occurred during active infection, with longitudinal follow-up thereafter. CDR3 size: 15 residues. The germline V gene has CDR1 SGHDN and CDR2 FVKESK. The J segment lost 1 base and the V segment lost 4 bases, leaving 3 bases of the junction unmatched.

The receptor's source is a woman in her thirties with COVID-19, enrolled during active disease. The sequenced sample consisted of peripheral blood. The V and J genes are TRBV14 and TRBJ2-1; the match to TRBD1 covers 8 bases. Here the CDR3 reads CASSLNRGSYNEQFF. The CDR3 DNA follows: TGTGCCAGCAGCCTAAACAGGGGGTCCTACAATGAGCAGTTCTTC.